This T cell receptor (beta chain) was identified in a study of blood T cell repertoires in COVID-19. Study-level background: Acute-phase and convalescent COVID-19 samples originated in the United States, Italy and Spain. Sample material is recorded as cDNA or gDNA derived from T cells, B-cell-depleted T cells, or PBMCs.

Original analysis: Cell counts per sample came from amplifying reference gene primers. Measured with immunoSEQ multiplex PCR; TCRdb has only the in-frame clones, and not every one. The D gene and trimming were derived from the DNA, and the V and J assignments and clone size from that table. The table has a few hundred thousand clones, 70% to 90% seen once; the top ten hold roughly 2.2%. This clone was picked up a small number of times. Specimen: peripheral blood. This TCR was sampled from a woman aged 50 to 60 with acute or convalescent COVID-19.

CDR3 amino acids: CASSQDYNQPQHF. CDR3 bases: TGTGCCAGCAGCCAAGACTACAATCAGCCCCAGCATTTT. The J gene is TRBJ1-5, the V gene TRBV3-1 (or the pseudogene TRBV3-2); the D is unclear. Germline V CDR1 and CDR2: LGHDT, YNNKEL (reference sequence). The CDR3 has 13 amino acids. V was trimmed by 0 bases and J by 3 bases, leaving 3 bases between them.